This T cell receptor beta chain originates from a study of PD-1 blockade in classical Hodgkin lymphoma. In the study overall: It was nivolumab at 3 mg/kg, given intravenously every 2 weeks, that patients received. General study findings and limits: TCR diversity in CD4+, not CD8+, cells rose significantly by C4D1.

Per the germline V gene, CDR1 is MRHNA and CDR2 is SNTAGT. V dropped 4 bases and J dropped 2; count of bases not matched to a gene: 15. The CDR3 is 19 residues long. Repertoires were generated with immunoSEQ multiplex PCR, while TCRdb's copy carries only in-frame clones and drops some. The sample carries 14,000 to 15,000 clones, over 70% recorded once. Comments on this clone: Antigen unknown.

Each and every patient relapsed after autologous stem cell transplantation, and patients got differing brentuximab vedotin exposure. The study recorded best responses of complete response, partial response or progressive disease. The chain is built from TRBV6-4 and TRBJ2-7, with 12 bases lining up with TRBD1. Sequenced material: peripheral blood mononuclear cells (PBMCs), taken before the second cycle of nivolumab. The sequence came from a human donor with classical Hodgkin lymphoma. CDR3 coding DNA: TGTGCCAGCAGTGCGGGGGGGGACAGGGGGCGCGAGACCCCCTACGAGCAGTACTTC. Amino acids: CASSAGGDRGRETPYEQYF.